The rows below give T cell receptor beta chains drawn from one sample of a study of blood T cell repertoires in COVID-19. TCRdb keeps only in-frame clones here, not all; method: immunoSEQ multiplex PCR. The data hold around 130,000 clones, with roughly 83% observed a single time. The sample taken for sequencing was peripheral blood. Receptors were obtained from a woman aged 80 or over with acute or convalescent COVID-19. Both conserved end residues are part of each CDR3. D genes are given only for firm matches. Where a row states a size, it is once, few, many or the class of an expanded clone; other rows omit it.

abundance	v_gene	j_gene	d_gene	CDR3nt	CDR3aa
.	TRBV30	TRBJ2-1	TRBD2	TGTGCCCTCCAAGGGGGGACTAGCGAATCTCATGAGCAGTTCTTC	CALQGGTSESHEQFF
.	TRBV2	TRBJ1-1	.	TGTGCCAGCAGGGTCAGGGAGGGGAACACTGAAGCTTTCTTT	CASRVREGNTEAFF
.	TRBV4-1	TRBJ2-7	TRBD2	TGCGCCAGCAGCCCATGGACTAGCGGATCCTACGAGCAGTACTTC	CASSPWTSGSYEQYF
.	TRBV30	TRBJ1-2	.	TGTGCCTGGAGTGCCGGTGTCTACACCTTC	CAWSAGVYTF
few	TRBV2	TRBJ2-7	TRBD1	TGTGCCAGCAGAAAAGAGGCAGGGGGAGCGTACGAGCAGTACTTC	CASRKEAGGAYEQYF
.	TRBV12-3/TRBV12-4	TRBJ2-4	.	TGTGCCAGCAGTTTACAGGAGGGGAACATTCAGTACTTC	CASSLQEGNIQYF
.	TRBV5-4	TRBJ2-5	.	TGTGCCAGCAGCTTTCCGGCGGGAGAGACCCAGTACTTC	CASSFPAGETQYF
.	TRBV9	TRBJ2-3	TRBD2	TGTGCCAGCAGCGCGGGACTAGCGGGATTGTTCGCTAGCACAGATACGCAGTATTTT	CASSAGLAGLFASTDTQYF
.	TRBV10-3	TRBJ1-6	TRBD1	TGTGCCATCAGTGGAGGGACAGGCCTAAATTCACCCCTCCACTTT	CAISGGTGLNSPLHF
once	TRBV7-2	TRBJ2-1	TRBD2	TGTGCCAGCAGCCGTAGCGGGAGTGCCTACAATGAGCAGTTCTTC	CASSRSGSAYNEQFF
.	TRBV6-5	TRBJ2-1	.	TGTGCCAGTGGGAGCAGAACCGACAATGAGCAGTTCTTC	CASGSRTDNEQFF
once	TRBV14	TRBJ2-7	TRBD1	TGTGCCAGCAGCCAACGTCGACAGGGAGAGCAGTACTTC	CASSQRRQGEQYF
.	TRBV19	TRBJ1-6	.	TGTGCCAGTAGTGGGGGCGCCGGGGAGTCACCCCTCCACTTT	CASSGGAGESPLHF
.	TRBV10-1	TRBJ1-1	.	TGCGCCAGCAGTGAGGGGGCCAGCACTGAAGCTTTCTTT	CASSEGASTEAFF
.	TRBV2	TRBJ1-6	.	TGTGCCAGCAGTGAAAGGGGGAATTCACCCCTCCACTTT	CASSERGNSPLHF
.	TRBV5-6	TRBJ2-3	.	TGTGCCAGCAGCTTGGTCGCGCTCAGCACAGATACGCAGTATTTT	CASSLVALSTDTQYF
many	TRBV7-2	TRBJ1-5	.	TGTGCCAGCAGCTTGGACACAGCAATTAATCAGCCCCAGCATTTT	CASSLDTAINQPQHF
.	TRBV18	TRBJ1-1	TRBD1	TGTGCCAGCTCACGGACAGGGGGCATGTTCGAAGCTTTCTTT	CASSRTGGMFEAFF
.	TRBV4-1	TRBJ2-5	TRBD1	TGCGCCAGCAGCCAAGAACAGGGGAGCGAGACCCAGTACTTC	CASSQEQGSETQYF
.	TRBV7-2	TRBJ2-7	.	TGTGCCAGCAGCTTAGCCCGCCCAGGGGAAGGCTACGAGCAGTACTTC	CASSLARPGEGYEQYF
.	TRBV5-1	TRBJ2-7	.	TGCGCCAGCAGGGAGAACTACGAGCAGTACTTC	CASRENYEQYF
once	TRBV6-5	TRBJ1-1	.	TGTGCCAGCAGTTACTCGAACAGGGATAACACTGAAGCTTTCTTT	CASSYSNRDNTEAFF
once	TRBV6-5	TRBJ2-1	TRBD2	TGTGCCAGCAGTTCACTAGCGGGGCGCCTATACAATGAGCAGTTCTTC	CASSSLAGRLYNEQFF
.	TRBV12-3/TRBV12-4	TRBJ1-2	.	TGTGCCAGCAATGCCACAGGGTATCTTGGCTACACCTTC	CASNATGYLGYTF
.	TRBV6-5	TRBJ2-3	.	TGTGCCACCCTATTAGCGGACCCTAGCACAGATACGCAGTATTTT	CATLLADPSTDTQYF
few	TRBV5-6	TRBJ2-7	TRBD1	TGTGCCAGCAGTTTCCGGGACAGGGCCTTGTACGAGCAGTACTTC	CASSFRDRALYEQYF
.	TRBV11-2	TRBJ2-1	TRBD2	TGTGCCAGCAGCTTAGTAGCGGGAGGTGGTGAGCAGTTCTTC	CASSLVAGGGEQFF
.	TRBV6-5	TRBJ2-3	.	TGTGCCAGCAGTACAATCACAGATACGCAGTATTTT	CASSTITDTQYF
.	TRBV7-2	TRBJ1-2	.	TGTGCCAGCAGCTTAGAGGCAGGAATCTATGGCTACACCTTC	CASSLEAGIYGYTF
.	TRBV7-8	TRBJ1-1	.	TGTGCCAGCAGCTTATACGCTAGCAGTCGGGGGATGAACACTGAAGCTTTCTTT	CASSLYASSRGMNTEAFF
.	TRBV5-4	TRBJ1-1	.	TGTGCCAGCAGCTTGGAGTCGGGCGGGACTGAAGCTTTCTTT	CASSLESGGTEAFF
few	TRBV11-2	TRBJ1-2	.	TGTGCCAGCAGCTTAGCAGGGGCCGGTGGCTACACCTTC	CASSLAGAGGYTF
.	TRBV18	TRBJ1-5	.	TGTGCCAGCTCACCAAGCGACCTCCGGAATCAGCCCCAGCATTTT	CASSPSDLRNQPQHF